The 18 T cell receptor beta chains in this list originate from one sample, sequenced in a study of shared clonotypes between healthy human individuals. Here immunoSEQ multiplex PCR was the method, and the copy in TCRdb shows in-frame clones only, minus some. The sample contains roughly 1.5 million clones, 95% to 99% of which appear only once. Sequenced input: naive CD4+ T cells sorted from blood. Described subset: CD45RA+ positively selected. These receptors originate from a man under 40 in good health.

The rearrangement joins TRBV9 to TRBJ2-5, with 12 positions matching TRBD1. This CDR3 is 15 amino acids long. Germline loops: CDR1 SGDLS, CDR2 YYNGEE. Unmatched junction bases numbered 5, after V lost 4 bases and J lost 4 bases. The CDR3 DNA is TGTGCCAGCAGCCGGGGACAGGGGGCGGGAGAGACCCAGTACTTC. Protein sequence: CASSRGQGAGETQYF.

This chain uses TRBV5-4 with TRBJ1-5; D is ambiguous. The germline gives CDR1 SGHNT, CDR2 YYREEE (reference sequence). Trimming left V 1 base short and J 5 bases short, with 7 bases between. There are 13 residues in the CDR3. The chain's CDR3 is CASSLSLDQPQHF. Written as DNA, the CDR3 is TGTGCCAGCAGCTTGAGCCTCGATCAGCCCCAGCATTTT.

In regard to this clone: Other nucleotide sequences in the sample specify the same CDR3. This chain connects TRBV18 to TRBJ2-1, with D uncertain. CDR1 is KGHSH, CDR2 LQKENI, per germline. CDR3 length: 13 amino acids. The V end was cut by 0 bases, the J end by 8 bases, with 8 bases between. The CDR3 region has the DNA TGTGCCAGCTCACCACCTGGCGGCGATGAGCAGTTCTTC. Amino acid sequence: CASSPPGGDEQFF.

The genes are TRBV5-1 and TRBJ2-2; no firm D call. Germline lookup yields CDR1 SGHRS and CDR2 YFSETQ. The length of the CDR3 is 14 residues. V was shortened by 7 bases and J by 0 bases, with 10 bases between the two germline ends. CDR3 amino acids: CASRTTANTGELFF. CDR3 sequence (DNA): TGCGCCAGCCGAACCACAGCGAACACCGGGGAGCTGTTTTTT.

A word on this clone: The germline gene is not matched at one end of the junction; a read error may be the cause. The chain combines TRBV7-7 with TRBJ2-5; 8 bases agree with TRBD2. The CDR3 sequence is 15 residues long. The germline V gene encodes CDR1 SSHAT and CDR2 FNYEAQ (reference sequence). The CDR3 DNA sequence: TGTGCTAGCAGCCCCCGGGAGGGCCGCACAGAGACCCAGTACTTC. This gives the protein CASSPREGRTETQYF.

The chain carries TRBV29-1 and TRBJ2-7, with 8 bases fitting TRBD1. The CDR3 is 12 residues long. V lost 5 bases and J lost 7; bases outside the gene matches: 7. CDR1 and CDR2 (germline): SQVTM, ANQGSEA. CDR3 DNA sequence: TGCAGCGTTTGGACAGGGTTGGGGGAGCAGTACTTC. Amino acid sequence: CSVWTGLGEQYF.

V usage is TRBV28 and J usage is TRBJ2-3; 7 bases match TRBD2. Per germline, CDR1 MDHEN and CDR2 SYDVKM. This CDR3 is 15 amino acids long. The V and J ends lost 3 bases and 2 bases, in that order; junction bases with no gene match: 5. CDR3 protein: CASSLPAGYTDTQYF. The CDR3, as DNA: TGTGCCAGCAGTTTGCCAGCGGGATACACAGATACGCAGTATTTT. Full variable domain (missing parts from reference TRBV28 and TRBJ2-3): DVKVTQSSRYLVKRTGEKVFLECVQDMDHENMFWYRQDPGLGLRLIYFSYDVKMKEKGDIPEGYSVSREKKERFSLILESASTNQTSMYLCASSLPAGYTDTQYFGPGTRLTVL.

Note on this clone: Other DNA sequences within the sample encode an identical CDR3. The gene calls are TRBV18 and TRBJ2-5; TRBD2 might be the D (6 bases). The germline V and J ends were trimmed by 3 bases and 5 bases, with 10 bases remaining between them. CDR1 is KGHSH and CDR2 is LQKENI in the germline V gene. The CDR3 extends over 13 amino acids. CDR3 coding DNA: TGTGCCAGCTCACCGGGCGGAGGGGAGACCCAGTACTTC. Translating gives CASSPGGGETQYF. The full variable domain, rest sourced from reference TRBV18 and TRBJ2-5, is NAGVMQNPRHLVRRRGQEARLRCSPMKGHSHVYWYRQLPEEGLKFMVYLQKENIIDESGMPKERFSAEFPKEGPSILRIQQVVRGDSAAYFCASSPGGGETQYFGPGTRLLVL.

Only one count was recorded for this clone. Different DNA sequences within this sample yield the same CDR3. This chain uses TRBV5-5 with TRBJ2-3; no definite D call. V was shortened by 1 base and J by 1 base, with 4 bases between the two germline ends. The CDR3 covers 13 residues. Germline V CDR1 and CDR2: SGHKS, YYEKEE (reference sequence). The CDR3 nucleotides are TGTGCCAGCAGCTTGCCCGGCACAGATACGCAGTATTTT. Translated, it gives CASSLPGTDTQYF.

The V call is TRBV7-8, the J call TRBJ1-5; D is unresolved. CDR1 and CDR2 from the germline V gene are SGHVS and FQNEAQ. Trimming left V 4 bases short and J 2 bases short, with 6 bases between. The CDR3 covers 13 residues. DNA for the CDR3: TGTGCCAGCAGCTCCATCCGCAATCAGCCCCAGCATTTT. Its protein product is CASSSIRNQPQHF.

The J gene is TRBJ2-7, the V gene TRBV6-1; D is possibly TRBD1 (6 bases). The CDR3 is 15 residues long. Trimming removed 4 bases at V and 8 bases at J, with 21 bases between. Germline CDR1 MNHNS, CDR2 SASEGT. As DNA, the CDR3 is TGTGCCAGCAGTGTTAACCGGGACACTACTACGAAGCAGTACTTC. Protein product: CASSVNRDTTTKQYF.

The rearrangement links TRBV19 to TRBJ1-1; TRBD1 might be the D (6 bases). The CDR3 is 16 amino acids. V was cut by 4 bases and J by 6 bases, with 21 bases left in between. Germline CDR1 and CDR2: LNHDA and SQIVND (reference sequence). CDR3 bases: TGTGCCAGTAGTACCGCTACAGGGTTGTCCAGGTCTGAAGCTTTCTTT. It yields the protein CASSTATGLSRSEAFF.

This chain links TRBV28 with TRBJ2-7; 9 nucleotides match TRBD1. Germline V gives CDR1 MDHEN, CDR2 SYDVKM. The CDR3 runs 16 residues. J was trimmed by 6 bases and V by 5 bases; bases with no gene match: 14. CDR3: CASSPTGGGTLLEQYF. The CDR3 DNA is TGTGCCAGCAGTCCTACAGGGGGCGGGACCCTTCTCGAGCAGTACTTC.

The chain couples TRBV7-2 to TRBJ2-7; a weak D match, TRBD1 (5 bases). Germline lookup yields CDR1 SGHTA and CDR2 FQGNSA. The V gene lost 5 bases and the J gene lost 4 bases, with 21 bases spanning the gap. The CDR3 totals 16 residues. The CDR3 DNA reads TGTGCCAGCAGCCGACAGAAGGGGCAGGTCGAGTACGAGCAGTACTTC. Protein sequence: CASSRQKGQVEYEQYF.

This chain joins TRBV5-6 and TRBJ2-5, with 7 positions matching TRBD2. Germline CDR1 is SGHDT and CDR2 is YYEEEE. This CDR3 is 14 amino acids long. V lost 5 bases to trimming and J lost 1 base; unmatched junction nucleotides: 5. The CDR3 spells CASRRSGVQETQYF. Written as DNA, the CDR3 is TGTGCCAGCAGGAGGAGCGGGGTCCAAGAGACCCAGTACTTC.

The chain links TRBV27 to TRBJ2-3; 12 nucleotides agree with TRBD2. The germline gives CDR1 MNHEY, CDR2 SMNVEV (reference sequence). This CDR3 region has 16 residues. The V gene end was trimmed by 7 bases and the J gene end by 2 bases; junction bases not matched to a gene: 7. The CDR3 sequence: CASTKLAGGFTDTQYF. The CDR3 DNA follows: TGTGCCAGCACTAAACTAGCGGGAGGATTCACAGATACGCAGTATTTT.

This chain connects TRBV28 to TRBJ1-5; TRBD1 might be the D (6 bases). The CDR3 loop spans 14 amino acids. CDR1 is MDHEN, CDR2 SYDVKM, per germline. V was clipped by 10 bases and J by 5 bases, with 18 bases between them. CDR3 amino acids: CAITDRPDDQPQHF. The CDR3 DNA reads as TGTGCCATCACCGACAGGCCTGATGATCAGCCCCAGCATTTT. Full variable domain (rest looked up from reference TRBV28 and TRBJ1-5): DVKVTQSSRYLVKRTGEKVFLECVQDMDHENMFWYRQDPGLGLRLIYFSYDVKMKEKGDIPEGYSVSREKKERFSLILESASTNQTSMYLCAITDRPDDQPQHFGDGTRLSIL.

This chain joins TRBV19 and TRBJ2-5; no reliable D call. The V gene's germline CDR1 is LNHDA and CDR2 SQIVND (reference sequence). Trimming shortened V by 1 base and J by 5 bases, and 17 bases separated the two germline ends. The CDR3 contains 16 residues. CDR3 sequence: CASSIAGIQRWETQYF. For the CDR3, the DNA is TGTGCCAGTAGTATAGCCGGAATCCAAAGGTGGGAGACCCAGTACTTC.